Presented here are 10 T cell receptor beta chains from one specimen sequenced in a study of OX40 agonist ivuxolimab in advanced cancers. Some clones are missing from TCRdb's copy, which holds only in-frame ones; the method was immunoSEQ multiplex PCR. The sample holds more than 85,000 clones, over 85% seen once. The material sequenced was CD4+ or CD8+ T cells sorted from blood, taken in a trial of the OX40 agonist ivuxolimab. These receptors were collected from an adult with an advanced solid tumor such as melanoma, head and neck, liver or kidney cancer.

The rearrangement joins TRBV27 to TRBJ2-7; D is possibly TRBD1 (5 bases). Per the germline V gene, CDR1 is MNHEY and CDR2 is SMNVEV (reference sequence). The CDR3 contains 13 residues. V shed 2 bases and J shed 2 bases, with 7 bases lying between them. The CDR3: CASSLKGPYEQYF. The CDR3 nucleotides are TGTGCCAGCAGTTTAAAGGGGCCCTACGAGCAGTACTTC.

The CDR3 protein is CASSSGQGNEQFF. CDR3 nucleotides: TGTGCCAGCAGCTCGGGACAGGGCAATGAGCAGTTCTTC. The V and J genes are TRBV5-6 and TRBJ2-1; 9 bases align to TRBD1. The trim removed 3 bases at V and 6 bases at J, leaving 1 base unmatched. This CDR3 has 13 residues. Germline lookup yields CDR1 SGHDT and CDR2 YYEEEE.

V usage is TRBV15 and J usage is TRBJ1-1; weak D call: TRBD1 (5 bases). V was trimmed by 3 bases and J by 11 bases, leaving 19 bases between them. The CDR3 loop spans 14 amino acids. Germline V gene data show CDR1 as LNHNV and CDR2 as YYDKDF (reference sequence). The CDR3 sequence: CATSRGGVGSLAFF. For the CDR3, the DNA is TGTGCCACCAGCAGGGGGGGTGTAGGCTCCTTGGCTTTCTTT. Together with reference TRBV15 and TRBJ1-1, the CDR3 gives the full variable domain: DAMVIQNPRYQVTQFGKPVTLSCSQTLNHNVMYWYQQKSSQAPKLLFHYYDKDFNNEADTPDNFQSRRPNTSFCFLDIRSPGLGDTAMYLCATSRGGVGSLAFFGQGTRLTVV.

The genes are TRBV19 and TRBJ2-7; TRBD1 is a possible D gene (6 bases). V shed 8 bases and J shed 3 bases, with 20 bases lying between them. Germline V lookup: CDR1 LNHDA, CDR2 SQIVND (reference sequence). The CDR3 length is 15 residues. This CDR3 is CASSAQGREFYEQYF. CDR3 sequence (DNA): TGTGCCAGTTCGGCCCAGGGGAGAGAGTTCTACGAGCAGTACTTC.

J is TRBJ1-3 and V is TRBV5-5; D is uncertain. V dropped 0 bases and J dropped 0 bases, with 4 bases sitting between them. The CDR3 is 14 amino acids. Germline CDR1 reads SGHKS; CDR2 reads YYEKEE (reference sequence). In DNA, the CDR3 is TGTGCCAGCAGCTTGGACAACTCTGGAAACACCATATATTTT. It specifies CASSLDNSGNTIYF.

This chain connects TRBV19 to TRBJ2-5; 9 bases map to TRBD2. With V trimmed by 1 base and J by 2 bases, 5 bases remained unmatched. The length of the CDR3 is 16 residues. Germline assignment: CDR1 LNHDA and CDR2 SQIVND (reference sequence). The CDR3 DNA reads as TGTGCCAGTAGTATAGGGGGAACTAGCGGGCAAGAGACCCAGTACTTC. Translated, it gives CASSIGGTSGQETQYF.

V usage is TRBV25-1 and J usage is TRBJ1-6, with D maybe TRBD1 (5 bases). Trimming left V 0 bases short and J 10 bases short, with 13 bases between. The CDR3 loop spans 15 amino acids. Germline values: CDR1 MGHDK, CDR2 SYGVNS. This CDR3 is CASSEYLPGRSPLHF. For the CDR3, the DNA is TGTGCCAGCAGTGAATATCTGCCAGGGAGATCACCCCTCCACTTT.

V and J are TRBV29-1 and TRBJ1-2; 7 nucleotides match TRBD1. The CDR3 loop spans 12 amino acids. Per germline, CDR1 SQVTM and CDR2 ANQGSEA. After removal of 6 bases from V and 7 bases from J, the junction contained 8 bases not matched to a gene. The CDR3 protein is CSVVQGGSGYTF. Written as DNA, the CDR3 is TGCAGCGTAGTCCAGGGGGGTAGTGGCTACACCTTC. The whole variable domain, remainder taken from reference TRBV29-1 and TRBJ1-2, is SAVISQKPSRDICQRGTSLTIQCQVDSQVTMMFWYRQQPGQSLTLIATANQGSEATYESGFVIDKFPISRPNLTFSTLTVSNMSPEDSSIYLCSVVQGGSGYTFGSGTRLTVV.

This clone was seen a single time. The J gene is TRBJ2-3, the V gene TRBV7-3; 7 bases map to TRBD1. CDR1 and CDR2 from the germline V gene are SGHTA and FQGTGA. Trimming cost V 5 bases and J 4 bases; bases outside gene matches: 6. The CDR3 is made up of 14 amino acids. CDR3 amino acids: CASSQGGLADTQYF. The CDR3 region has the DNA TGTGCCAGCAGCCAAGGGGGCCTCGCAGATACGCAGTATTTT.

The chain couples TRBV9 to TRBJ1-2; 9 nucleotides agree with TRBD1. V was pared by 4 bases and J by 5 bases, with 15 bases of the junction left unmatched. Germline assignment: CDR1 SGDLS and CDR2 YYNGEE. The CDR3 consists of 17 residues. The CDR3 loop is CASSPRVDRGWGYGYTF. The CDR3, as DNA: TGTGCCAGCAGCCCTAGGGTGGACAGGGGCTGGGGGTATGGCTACACCTTC.